The subject of this entry is one T cell receptor (beta chain). CDR1 is SGHTA and CDR2 is FQGNSA in the germline V gene. The V and J ends lost 0 bases and 0 bases respectively, with 10 bases between them. This CDR3 contains 16 residues. The data originate from a study of blood T cell repertoires in COVID-19. Background on the study: Samples taken during acute and convalescent COVID-19 were collected in the United States, Italy and Spain. From T cells, B-cell-depleted T cells, or PBMCs came the material, which was cDNA or gDNA.

Authors' data handling: Nucleated cell counts were estimated from reference gene primer amplification. Profiled with immunoSEQ multiplex PCR; TCRdb holds only in-frame clones, not every one. Clonal size and the V and J genes are those of that table, whereas D and trimming came from the DNA. The sample has 65,000 to 75,000 clones; about four fifths are singletons. This rearrangement joins TRBV7-2 to TRBJ2-3; tentative D call: TRBD1 (6 bases). Specimen: peripheral blood. The sequence came from a man aged 65-85 years with acute or convalescent COVID-19. The CDR3 coding sequence is TGTGCCAGCAGCTTAGCCCGACAGGCTAGCACAGATACGCAGTATTTT. Protein: CASSLARQASTDTQYF.